The next 8 T cell receptor beta chains were all read from a single sample in a study of tumor-infiltrating lymphocytes in primary liver carcinoma. The tissue used was unsorted bulk material of about 17-33 mg. RNA and DNA were co-extracted from it with the AllPrep DNA/RNA mini kit. Researchers generated TCR beta cDNA from about 530 ng of total RNA, relying on a constant-region primer. TCR beta libraries came from three nested multiplex PCR rounds using slightly modified ARM-PCR. Each of the first two PCR rounds ran about 9 cycles with TRBV1-TRBV30 forward and C-beta reverse primers. MiXCR was run by TCRdb on the multiplex PCR reads, yielding one entry per CDR3 protein. This sample has fewer than 90,000 distinct CDR3 sequences, with roughly 72% found just once. The sample comprised liver tumor tissue from sampling region 1. Subset indicated: tumor region T1, superior pole. Receptors originate from a man in his forties with primary liver carcinoma and hepatitis B virus infection.

Remarks on this clonotype: A much larger clone lies one base from this, so it may be a read error. This chain connects TRBV5-1 to TRBJ1-4; no definite D call. Trimming pared 7 bases from V and 0 bases from J, leaving 10 bases between. Germline V gives CDR1 SGHRS, CDR2 YFSETQ. There are 14 residues in the CDR3. In DNA form, the CDR3 reads TGCGCCAGCTCTCCCGGGACAACTAATGAAAAACTGTTTTTT. Residues: CASSPGTTNEKLFF.

V usage is TRBV11-2 and J usage is TRBJ2-3; D assignment may be TRBD1 or TRBD2 (6 bases each). The CDR3 contains 14 residues. V lost 11 bases, J lost 4 bases, and 19 bases lay in between. Looked up from germline, CDR1 is SGHAT and CDR2 is FQNNGV. CDR3 protein: CAGGTRELADTQYF. CDR3 bases: TGTGCCGGAGGGACAAGGGAGCTCGCAGATACGCAGTATTTT.

On this clonotype itself: A junction boundary mismatches the germline segment, possibly from a read error. The genes are TRBV13 and TRBJ2-1; TRBD1 matches at 9 bases. This CDR3 contains 15 residues. Germline V gene sequence: CDR1 PRHDT, CDR2 FYEKMQ (reference sequence). For the CDR3, the DNA is TGTGCCAGCGGGAACCGGGACAGGGATTTCAATGAGCAATTCTTC. This encodes CASGNRDRDFNEQFF.

Notes on this clonotype: At one end the junction does not follow the germline gene, possibly because of a read error. V is TRBV30 and J is TRBJ1-3, with TRBD1 as a possible D gene (5 bases). The germline V gene has CDR1 GTSNPN and CDR2 SVGIG (reference sequence). This CDR3 has 14 residues. CDR3 in DNA: TGTGCCTGGAGTGCGATAGGGGCTGGAAACACCATATATTTC. It is translated as CAWSAIGAGNTIYF.

This clonotype showed up just once. V and J are TRBV6-5 and TRBJ1-6; possible D gene TRBD1, 5 bases. The germline V gene has CDR1 MNHEY and CDR2 SVGAGI. The CDR3 contains 14 residues. The germline V and J ends were trimmed by 9 bases and 9 bases, with 18 bases remaining between them. Here the CDR3 DNA reads TGTGCCAGGAGTCCCCGGGGGAGTGGTTCACCCCTCCACTTT. This codes for CARSPRGSGSPLHF.

Details on this clonotype: Relative to the germline gene, one junction end is altered; a read error may explain this. The chain combines TRBV29-1 with TRBJ2-7; 7 nucleotides agree with TRBD1. This CDR3 spans 14 amino acids. CDR1 and CDR2 (germline): SQVTM, ANQGSEA. In DNA, the CDR3 is TGCAGCGCACGAGAAGGGGGCAAGGGCTACGAGCAGCACTTC. Translated: CSAREGGKGYEQHF.

For this clonotype: One end of the junction varies from germline; a read error may be responsible. The chain uses TRBV12-3 or TRBV12-4 and TRBJ2-3; D possibly corresponds to TRBD1 (5 bases). The CDR3 loop spans 15 amino acids. CDR3 sequence reads: CASSLLGLVTVTQYF. CDR3 DNA sequence: TGTGCCAGCAGTTTACTGGGGCTAGTAACAGTTACGCAGTATTTT.

As concerns this clonotype: No conserved phenylalanine or tryptophan ends this CDR3, so it is likely a read error. The rearrangement uses TRBV19 and TRBJ2-1; 9 bases agree with TRBD1. Germline CDR1 reads LNHDA; CDR2 reads SQIVND (reference sequence). The CDR3 runs 17 residues. Trimming cost V 4 bases and J 2 bases; bases outside gene matches: 9. The CDR3 spells CASSRGADRGTYNEQFS. The CDR3 nucleotides are TGTGCCAGTAGTAGAGGCGCGGACAGGGGCACCTACAATGAGCAGTTCTCC.